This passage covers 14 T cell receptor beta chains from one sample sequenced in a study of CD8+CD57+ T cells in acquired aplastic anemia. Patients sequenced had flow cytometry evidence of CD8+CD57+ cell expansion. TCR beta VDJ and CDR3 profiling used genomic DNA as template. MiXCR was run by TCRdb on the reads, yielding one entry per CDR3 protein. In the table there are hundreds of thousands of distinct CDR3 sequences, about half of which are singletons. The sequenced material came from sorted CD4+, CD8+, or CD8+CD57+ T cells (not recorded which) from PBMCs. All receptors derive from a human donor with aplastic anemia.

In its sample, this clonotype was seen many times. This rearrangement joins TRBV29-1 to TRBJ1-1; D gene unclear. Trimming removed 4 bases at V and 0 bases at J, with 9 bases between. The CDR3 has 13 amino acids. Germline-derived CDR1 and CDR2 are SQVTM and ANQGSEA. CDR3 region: CSVVPKMNTEAFF. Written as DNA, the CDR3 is TGCAGCGTTGTGCCGAAAATGAACACTGAAGCTTTCTTT.

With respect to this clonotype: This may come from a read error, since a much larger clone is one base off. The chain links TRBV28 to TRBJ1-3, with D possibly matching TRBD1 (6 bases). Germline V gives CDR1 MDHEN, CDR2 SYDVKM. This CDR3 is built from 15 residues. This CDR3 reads CASSPHREGGNTVYF. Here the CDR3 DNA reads TGTGCCAGCAGCCCCCACAGGGAAGGTGGAAACACCGTATATTTT.

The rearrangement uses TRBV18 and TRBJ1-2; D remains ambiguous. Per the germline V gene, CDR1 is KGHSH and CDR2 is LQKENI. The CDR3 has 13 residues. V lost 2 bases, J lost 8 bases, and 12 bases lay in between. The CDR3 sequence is CASSPGVQKGYTF. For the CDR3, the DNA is TGTGCCAGCTCACCAGGGGTACAGAAAGGCTACACCTTC.

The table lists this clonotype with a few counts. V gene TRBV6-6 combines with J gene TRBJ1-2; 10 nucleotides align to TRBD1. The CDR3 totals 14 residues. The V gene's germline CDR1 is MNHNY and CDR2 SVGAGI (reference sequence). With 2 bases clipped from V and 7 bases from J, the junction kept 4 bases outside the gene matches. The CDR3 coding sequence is TGTGCCAGCAGTTACCGGGACAGGGGACGTGGCTACACCTTC. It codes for CASSYRDRGRGYTF.

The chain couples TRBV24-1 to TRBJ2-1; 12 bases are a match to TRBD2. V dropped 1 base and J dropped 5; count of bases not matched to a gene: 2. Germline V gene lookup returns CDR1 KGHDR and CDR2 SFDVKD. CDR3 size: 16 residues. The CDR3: CATSDLTSGGHNEQFF. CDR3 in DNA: TGTGCCACCAGTGATTTAACTAGCGGGGGGCACAATGAGCAGTTCTTC.

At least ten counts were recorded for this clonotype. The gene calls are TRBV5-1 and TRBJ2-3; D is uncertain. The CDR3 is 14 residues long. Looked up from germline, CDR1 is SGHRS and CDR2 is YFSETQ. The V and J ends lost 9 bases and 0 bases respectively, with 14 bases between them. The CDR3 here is CATAPGPSTDTQYF. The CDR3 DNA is TGCGCCACAGCCCCGGGTCCTAGCACAGATACGCAGTATTTT.

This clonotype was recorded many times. In DNA form, the CDR3 reads TGCGCCAGCAGCTCCCCTCCCGGACAGGGTGCTAACTATGGCTACACCTTC. Protein product: CASSSPPGQGANYGYTF. The gene calls are TRBV5-1 and TRBJ1-2; 8 bases map to TRBD1. Germline CDR1 is SGHRS and CDR2 is YFSETQ. V lost 3 bases to trimming and J lost 0 bases; unmatched junction nucleotides: 10. This CDR3 is built from 17 residues. Combining the CDR3 with reference TRBV5-1 and TRBJ1-2 gives the whole variable domain KAGVTQTPRYLIKTRGQQVTLSCSPISGHRSVSWYQQTPGQGLQFLFEYFSETQRNKGNFPGRFSGRQFSNSRSEMNVSTLELGDSALYLCASSSPPGQGANYGYTFGSGTRLTVV.

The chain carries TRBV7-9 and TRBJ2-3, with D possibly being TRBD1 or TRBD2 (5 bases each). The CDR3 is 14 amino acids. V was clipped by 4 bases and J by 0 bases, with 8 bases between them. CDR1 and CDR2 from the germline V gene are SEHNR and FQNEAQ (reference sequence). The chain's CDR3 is CASSSWDSTDTQYF. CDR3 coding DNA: TGTGCCAGCAGCTCCTGGGACAGCACAGATACGCAGTATTTT. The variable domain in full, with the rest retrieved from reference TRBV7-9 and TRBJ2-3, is DTGVSQNPRHKITKRGQNVTFRCDPISEHNRLYWYRQTLGQGPEFLTYFQNEAQLEKSRLLSDRFSAERPKGSFSTLEIQRTEQGDSAMYLCASSSWDSTDTQYFGPGTRLTVL.

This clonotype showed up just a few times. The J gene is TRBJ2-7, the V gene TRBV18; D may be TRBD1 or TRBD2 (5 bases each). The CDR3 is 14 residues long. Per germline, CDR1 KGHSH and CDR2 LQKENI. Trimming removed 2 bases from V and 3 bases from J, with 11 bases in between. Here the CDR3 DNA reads TGTGCCAGCTCACCATTGGGGGTCGGCTACGAGCAGTACTTC. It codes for CASSPLGVGYEQYF.

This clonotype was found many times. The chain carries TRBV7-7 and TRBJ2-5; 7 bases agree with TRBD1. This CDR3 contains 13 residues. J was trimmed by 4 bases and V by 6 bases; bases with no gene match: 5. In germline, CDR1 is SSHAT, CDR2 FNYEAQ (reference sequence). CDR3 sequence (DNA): TGTGCCAGCAGTCTGGGACAGAGAGAGACCCAGTACTTC. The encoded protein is CASSLGQRETQYF.

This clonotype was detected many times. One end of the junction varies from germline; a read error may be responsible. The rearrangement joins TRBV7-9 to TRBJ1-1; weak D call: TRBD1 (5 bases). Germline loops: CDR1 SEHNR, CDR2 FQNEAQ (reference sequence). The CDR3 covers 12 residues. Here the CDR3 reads CASSLAQGPAIF. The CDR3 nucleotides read TGTGCCAGCAGCTTAGCCCAGGGACCTGCCATCTTT.

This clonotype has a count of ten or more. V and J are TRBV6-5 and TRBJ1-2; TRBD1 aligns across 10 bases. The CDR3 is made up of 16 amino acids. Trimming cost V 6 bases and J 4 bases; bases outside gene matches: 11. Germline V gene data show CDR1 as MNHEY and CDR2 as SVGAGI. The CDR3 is CASSLQTGTGVYGYTF. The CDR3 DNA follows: TGTGCCAGCAGCCTACAAACCGGGACAGGGGTCTATGGCTACACCTTC.

The CDR3 nucleotides are TGTGCCAGCAGTGAACCGGGACAGGGGGGCCATGGCTACACCTTC. It translates to CASSEPGQGGHGYTF. V is TRBV2 and J is TRBJ1-2, with TRBD1 matching 11 bases. After removal of 2 bases from V and 6 bases from J, the junction contained 5 bases not matched to a gene. Germline assignment: CDR1 SNHLY and CDR2 FYNNEI. This CDR3 is 15 amino acids long.

The CDR3 nucleotides read TGTGCCATCATTAACGCCAGCGGGAGAGAGTACAATGAGCAGTTCTTC. Translation: CAIINASGREYNEQFF. The chain uses TRBV7-2 and TRBJ2-1, with TRBD2 matching over 8 bases. The CDR3 covers 16 residues. Germline V gene sequence: CDR1 SGHTA, CDR2 FQGNSA. V lost 10 bases to trimming and J lost 4 bases; unmatched junction nucleotides: 15.